This is a list of T cell receptor beta chains from one sample in a study of blood T cell repertoires in COVID-19. Only in-frame clones appear in the TCRdb table, and some are missing; sequencing was by immunoSEQ multiplex PCR. Here the sample spans 220,000 or so clones, 82% being singletons. Sequencing was done on a sample of peripheral blood. The receptors were gathered from a woman aged 80 or older with acute or convalescent COVID-19. The CDR3 runs from the conserved cysteine through the conserved F or W. D genes are given only for firm matches. Size tells how often a clone was seen (once, few, many) or the class of an expanded clone, and some rows leave it out.

TRBV7-8	TRBJ2-3	NA	NA	TGTGCCAGCAGCCACGGACACCCCCAGGATACGCAGTATTTT	CASSHGHPQDTQYF
TRBV5-6	TRBJ1-2	NA	NA	TGTGCCAGCAGCTTGGGATTACCGAGCGACTATGGCTACACCTTC	CASSLGLPSDYGYTF
TRBV29-1	TRBJ2-2	NA	NA	TGCAGCGTTGGCGCGAACACCGGGGAGCTGTTTTTT	CSVGANTGELFF
TRBV5-1	TRBJ1-1	NA	NA	TGCGCCAGCAGCTTAGGCGGTAATGAAGCTTTCTTT	CASSLGGNEAFF
TRBV7-3	TRBJ2-7	NA	NA	TGTGCCAGCAGCTCCGCGGGGGCGAACGACGAGCAGTACTTC	CASSSAGANDEQYF
TRBV21-1	TRBJ2-7	NA	few	TGTGCCAGCAGCCCGACTTGCTACGAGCAGTACTTC	CASSPTCYEQYF
TRBV28	TRBJ2-7	TRBD1	NA	TGTGCCAGCAGTTTAGGGGGACAGACTTACGAGCAGTACTTC	CASSLGGQTYEQYF
TRBV5-1	TRBJ1-4	TRBD1	once	TGCGCCAGCAGCGTGGGACAGGGGAGGAATGAAAAACTGTTTTTT	CASSVGQGRNEKLFF
TRBV19	TRBJ1-1	TRBD1	once	TGTGCCAGTAGTATAGGGGGACAGTACACTGAAGCTTTCTTT	CASSIGGQYTEAFF
TRBV19	TRBJ1-1	NA	NA	TGTGCCAGTAGACCTCTCGGGAACACTGAAGCTTTCTTT	CASRPLGNTEAFF
TRBV28	TRBJ1-2	NA	NA	TGTGCCAGCAAATTAGGGGCCAAGGAGGGGGGCTACACCTTC	CASKLGAKEGGYTF
TRBV5-1	TRBJ2-1	TRBD2	NA	TGCGCCAGCAGCTTGGCGGCTAGCGGGGCTGACAATGAGCAGTTCTTC	CASSLAASGADNEQFF
TRBV3-1/TRBV3-2	TRBJ2-7	TRBD2	NA	TGTGCCAGCAGCCAGGCGGGGGTTGGGGCCTACGAGCAGTACTTC	CASSQAGVGAYEQYF
TRBV6-5	TRBJ2-5	TRBD1	NA	TGTGCCAGCATTCCGGGACAGGGGACAGAGACCCAGTACTTC	CASIPGQGTETQYF
TRBV7-2	TRBJ1-2	NA	few	TGTGCCAGCAGCCTACACAGGGACCCCTCCTTTGGCTACACCTTC	CASSLHRDPSFGYTF
TRBV5-6	TRBJ1-4	NA	once	TGTGCCAGCAAGAGAGGCAGGGAGGCTAATGAAAAACTGTTTTTT	CASKRGREANEKLFF
TRBV5-4	TRBJ2-5	NA	NA	TGTGCCAGCAGCGGAAAACAGGGTCCCGGGGCCCAGTACTTC	CASSGKQGPGAQYF
TRBV7-9	TRBJ2-7	TRBD2	NA	TGTGCCAGCAGTTTCACGGGACTAGCGGGGGAGCAGTACTTC	CASSFTGLAGEQYF
TRBV29-1	TRBJ2-1	NA	NA	TGCAGCGTTGACGACACGGGATTATCCTACAATGAGCAGTTCTTC	CSVDDTGLSYNEQFF
TRBV23-1	TRBJ2-7	TRBD2	NA	TGCGCCAGCAGTCAAGATCACACCGGGGGGGCCGCGACCTACGAGCAGTACTTC	CASSQDHTGGAATYEQYF
TRBV3-1/TRBV3-2	TRBJ2-6	TRBD1	NA	TGTGCCAGCAGCCCCGGGACAGGGCCGAGGGCTGGGGCCAACGTCCTGACTTTC	CASSPGTGPRAGANVLTF
TRBV6-5	TRBJ1-1	NA	NA	TGTGCCAGCAGTTACGCAAATCAGGGGTGGACTGAAGCTTTCTTT	CASSYANQGWTEAFF